This T cell receptor (beta chain) appears in the sequencing data of a study of T cell changes during pregnancy in multiple sclerosis. This clone was seen only once. The ends were cut back, 5 bases at V and 2 bases at J, with 17 bases in the middle. The germline V gene has CDR1 SGHTA and CDR2 FQGNSA. The CDR3 spans 16 residues. This table comes from immunoSEQ multiplex PCR, and its TCRdb copy is limited to in-frame clones, with some not included. Of approximately 38,000 clones in the sample, roughly 90% are singletons; the top ten hold just over 5.5%. The chain recombines TRBV7-2 with TRBJ2-3; a possible D gene is TRBD2 (7 bases). The sequence derives from a female donor with multiple sclerosis, enrolled in a pregnancy study. Here the sequenced sample was CD8+ T cells from peripheral blood mononuclear cells, taken in the third trimester of pregnancy. This CDR3 reads CASSPRGGASTDTQYF. The CDR3, as DNA: TGTGCCAGCAGCCCAAGGGGGGGGGCCTCCACAGATACGCAGTATTTT.